The 6 T cell receptor beta chains below come from one sample, sequenced in a study of CD8 T cells in Susac syndrome. It was with random hexamers that 0.5 to 1 ug RNA was reverse transcribed. TCRdb called the immunoSEQ multiplex PCR reads again in MiXCR, with one record for every CDR3 protein. The sample has about 150,000 distinct CDR3 sequences; nearly 97% are singletons. Sequencing was done on a sample of CD8+ T cells from PBMCs. The receptors originated from a human donor with multiple sclerosis.

The V and J genes are TRBV30 and TRBJ1-2, with D possibly being TRBD1 (5 bases). V lost 2 bases to trimming and J lost 0 bases, with 7 bases between them. Germline V lookup: CDR1 GTSNPN, CDR2 SVGIG (reference sequence). This CDR3 is built from 13 residues. The CDR3 nucleotides are TGTGCCTGGAGTACAGGCCCTAACTATGGCTACACCTTC. Protein: CAWSTGPNYGYTF.

V and J are TRBV10-2 and TRBJ1-6; possible D gene TRBD1, 5 bases. V lost 6 bases to trimming and J lost 8 bases, with 14 bases between them. Germline CDR1 and CDR2: WSHSY and SAAADI. The CDR3 is 14 amino acids. The CDR3 reads CASSDWDGDSPLHF. CDR3 sequence (DNA): TGCGCCAGCAGCGATTGGGACGGGGATTCACCCCTCCACTTT.

This clonotype was counted once. The chain has TRBV12-5 and TRBJ2-7; unclear D gene. The V end was cut by 4 bases, the J end by 6 bases, with 7 bases between. Germline loops: CDR1 LGHNT, CDR2 FRNRAP. The CDR3 covers 11 residues. CDR3 in DNA: TGTGCTAGTGGTTCAGGCGGCGAGCAGTACTTC. Encoded protein: CASGSGGEQYF.

The gene calls are TRBV15 and TRBJ2-1; TRBD1 matches 10 bases. V lost 0 bases and J lost 4; bases outside the gene matches: 6. CDR1 is LNHNV, CDR2 YYDKDF, per germline (reference sequence). This CDR3 contains 17 residues. The CDR3 spells CATSRDRGTGAYNEQFF. In DNA, the CDR3 is TGTGCCACCAGCAGAGATAGAGGGACAGGGGCGTACAATGAGCAGTTCTTC.

The chain recombines TRBV5-6 with TRBJ1-2; possibly TRBD1 for D (5 bases). This CDR3 comprises 13 residues. V was clipped by 6 bases and J by 8 bases, with 17 bases between them. CDR1 is SGHDT and CDR2 is YYEEEE in the germline V gene. CDR3 sequence reads: CASIPRGGGGYTF. The DNA for the CDR3 is TGTGCCAGCATCCCACGCGGGGGTGGCGGCTACACCTTC.

The chain recombines TRBV5-1 with TRBJ2-1; 8 bases line up with TRBD2. Trimming at V came to 0 bases and at J to 6 bases, leaving 14 bases not matched to a gene. CDR3 length: 18 residues. Germline V gene sequence: CDR1 SGHRS, CDR2 YFSETQ. CDR3 amino acids: CASSLALRGESPSNEQFF. CDR3 DNA sequence: TGCGCCAGCAGCTTGGCTTTGCGGGGGGAGTCGCCCTCCAATGAGCAGTTCTTC.